The T cell receptor (beta chain) described here comes from a study of blood T cell repertoires in COVID-19. Study in general: Italy, Spain and the United States were the sources of the convalescent and acute COVID-19 samples.

This table comes from immunoSEQ multiplex PCR, and its TCRdb copy is limited to in-frame clones, with some not included. The top ten clones hold approximately 10% of a sample with some 37,000 clones, roughly 88% of them seen once. The germline V gene has CDR1 ENHRY and CDR2 SYGVKD. Germline trimming cut 5 bases from V and 8 bases from J; bases unmatched to any gene: 5. The CDR3 is 15 residues long. The TCR comes from a woman in her 70s with acute or convalescent COVID-19. Sequenced sample: peripheral blood. The chain joins TRBV10-3 to TRBJ2-1, with 14 bases fitting TRBD2. CDR3 DNA: TGTGCCATCAGTATGGGACTAGCGGGAGTCGATGAGCAGTTCTTC. This codes for CAISMGLAGVDEQFF.